The present T cell receptor (beta chain) was sequenced within a study of cytomegalovirus exposure and HLA in healthy donors. Study-wide findings and caveats: In vitro data verified a few CMV-associated chains as specific for CMV antigens. Later analysis indicated greater clonal expansion among HLA-associated TCR beta chains than among equally common other chains.

Primers for the PCR totalled 60 Vbeta and 13 Jbeta. Profiling relied on immunoSEQ multiplex PCR, and the TCRdb table lists in-frame clones only, not all of them. The data hold 75,000 to 90,000 clones, with around 78% observed a single time. V lost 4 bases, J lost 0 bases, and 5 bases stayed unmatched. CDR3 length: 15 residues. Germline loops: CDR1 SGDLS, CDR2 YYNGEE. Regarding this clone: Its antigen is unknown.

The genes are TRBV9 and TRBJ1-2; TRBD1 matches 8 bases. The TCR was taken from a male donor in good health and CMV-seropositive. Source material: PBMCs. CDR3 loop: CASSPRTGTNYGYTF. The DNA for the CDR3 is TGTGCCAGCAGCCCTCGGACAGGGACTAACTATGGCTACACCTTC.